This TCR beta chain is drawn from a study of T cell responses to AZD1222 COVID-19 vaccine (dated by TCRdb to 2020 to 2022). Describing the broader study: AZD1222 recipients whose second dose came at about 4 weeks and those whose second dose came at about 12 weeks were combined into one group, since spike-specific TCR depth and breadth did not differ between the two schedules. A total of about 230 trial participants underwent TCR sequencing, of whom about 210 received two doses of AZD1222 and about 26 received two doses of the MenACWY control vaccine. Enrollment into the trials was organized by age into subgroups of 18-55, 56-69 and 70-plus years, and those subgroups contained about 160, 30 and 59 TCR-sequenced participants, respectively.

In regard to this clone: Its recognized antigen is unknown. Per-base qualities were not stored, and no clone one base away is much larger.

The CDR3 regions of human TCRbeta chains were analyzed by immunosequencing. As for the original processing: TCRs in the repertoires were compared against a reference library of SARS-CoV-2-specific TCRs that had been generated with the MIRA antigen-specificity platform. Breadth meant the fraction of unique TCRs that were SARS-CoV-2-associated, whereas depth meant the fraction of total T cells that were SARS-CoV-2-associated. Each spike-specific TCR was assigned to its reactive spike region and to a CD4 or CD8 class using the MIRA data. Log10-transformed breadth and depth values were compared by one-way ANOVA with Sidak's multiple comparisons tests. The table was pulled from immuneACCESS by TCRdb, which kept in-frame rearrangements only. Such tables lose some clones; where checked, under half of the loss comes from unresolved V genes, and the rest has no known cause. The V and J calls and clone size come from that table; D and trimming were worked out from the DNA. The sample has 150,000 or so clones on record, approximately 92% of them singletons. The ten biggest clones cover 2.3% of the sample.

Study-wide conclusions, independent of this receptor: No day 14 peak-response samples were available, so repertoires were characterized only after the peak T cell response. Conclusions about previously exposed vaccinees are limited because only five to seven AZD1222 recipients were SARS-CoV-2 seropositive at baseline. In the small 56-69-year group, the increase in depth fell short of significance, most likely because of low power. Epitopes outside the regions mutated in the B.1.351 and B.1.1.7 variants were reportedly recognized by nearly half of the unique spike-specific TCRs. Participants were mostly white British and included more females than males, and it was suggested by the authors that clonal diversity may have been underestimated. After two AZD1222 doses, spike-specific TCR breadth and depth were significantly higher than at day 0 and than in MenACWY recipients. Vaccine-associated CD4 TCRs spanned the whole spike protein, with dominant responses in regions 160-218 and 743-854.

V loses 2 bases of germline sequence and J loses 0 bases, and the interval between the two ends is 6 bases. The germline V gene sets CDR1 to SGHRS and CDR2 to YFSETQ. Taken from cysteine to phenylalanine, the CDR3 has 13 residues. Of the read, only the CDR3 DNA is kept; its 39 bases are in frame from base 1. The time point label, read with the paper, signifies: baseline before first vaccination. The vaccinee samples were drawn from two UK trials, COV001 and COV002, one of which was a single-blind randomized controlled phase 2/3 trial testing AZD1222 (ChAdOx1 nCoV-19) in healthy adults. For TCRbeta chain sequencing, PBMC samples from trial participants were taken at day 0 and at day 28 after the second dose.

Here the chain combines TRBV5-1 and TRBJ2-7; the D segment cannot be called with confidence. The material sequenced was peripheral blood, taken on day 0 of AZD1222 vaccination. The receptor's source is an adult in good health. The CDR3 region: CASSFPDSYEQYF. The nucleotide sequence reads as follows: TGCGCCAGCAGCTTTCCGGACTCCTACGAGCAGTACTTC.